This T cell receptor (beta chain) is drawn from a study of T cells in Graves' hyperthyroidism and ophthalmopathy. The CDR3 spans 16 residues. CDR1 and CDR2 (germline): SGHTS, YDEGEE. Between the trimmed V and J ends, which lost 3 bases and 5 bases, there was a span of 20 bases. This clonotype was seen ten or more times. Using RNA transcripts as the source, TCR beta CDR3 regions were amplified. A first-round RT-PCR of the TCR CDR3 used the HTBI primer set. One entry per CDR3 protein, called by TCRdb with MiXCR from the multiplex PCR reads. The sample contains 450,000 to 700,000 distinct CDR3 sequences, more than 45% of which appear only once.

The TCR comes from an adult woman with Graves' disease, either hyperthyroidism or ophthalmopathy (not recorded which). The sequenced material came from peripheral blood or thyroid tissue (not recorded which). The rearrangement links TRBV5-8 to TRBJ2-5, with D perhaps matching TRBD2 (7 bases). Here the CDR3 reads CASSSRDYSDSETQYF. Written as DNA, the CDR3 is TGTGCCAGCAGCTCCCGGGACTACTCGGACAGTGAGACCCAGTACTTC.